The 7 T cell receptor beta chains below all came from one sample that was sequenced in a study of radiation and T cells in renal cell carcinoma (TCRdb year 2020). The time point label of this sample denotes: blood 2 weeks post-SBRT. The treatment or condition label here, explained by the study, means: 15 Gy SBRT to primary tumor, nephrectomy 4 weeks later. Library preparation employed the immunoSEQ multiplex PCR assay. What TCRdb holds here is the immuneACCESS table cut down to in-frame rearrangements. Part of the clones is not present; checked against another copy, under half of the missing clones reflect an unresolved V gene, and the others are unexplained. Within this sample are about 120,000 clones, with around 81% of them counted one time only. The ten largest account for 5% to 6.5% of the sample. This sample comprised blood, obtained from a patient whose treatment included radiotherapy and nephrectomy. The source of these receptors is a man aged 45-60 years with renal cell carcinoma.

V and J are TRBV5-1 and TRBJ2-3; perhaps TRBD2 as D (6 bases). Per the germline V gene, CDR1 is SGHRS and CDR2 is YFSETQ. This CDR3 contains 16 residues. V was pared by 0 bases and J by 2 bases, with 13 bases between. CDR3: CASSLELASYTDTQYF. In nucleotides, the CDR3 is TGCGCCAGCAGCTTGGAACTAGCTAGCTACACAGATACGCAGTATTTT.

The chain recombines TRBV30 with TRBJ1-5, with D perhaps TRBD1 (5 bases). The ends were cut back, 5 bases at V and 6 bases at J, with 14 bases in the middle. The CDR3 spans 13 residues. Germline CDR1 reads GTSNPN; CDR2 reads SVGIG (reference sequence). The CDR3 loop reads CAWGTQGRQPQHF. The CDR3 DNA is TGTGCCTGGGGCACCCAGGGTCGTCAGCCCCAGCATTTT.

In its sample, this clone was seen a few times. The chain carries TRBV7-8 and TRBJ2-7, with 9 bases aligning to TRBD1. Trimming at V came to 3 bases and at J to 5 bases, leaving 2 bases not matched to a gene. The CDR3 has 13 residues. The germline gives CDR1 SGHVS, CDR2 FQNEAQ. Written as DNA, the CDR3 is TGTGCCAGCAGCTTTGACAGGGGGAACGAGCAGTACTTC. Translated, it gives CASSFDRGNEQYF.

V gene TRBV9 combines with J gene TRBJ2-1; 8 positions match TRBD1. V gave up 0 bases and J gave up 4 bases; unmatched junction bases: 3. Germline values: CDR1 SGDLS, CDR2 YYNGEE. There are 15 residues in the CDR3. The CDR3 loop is CASSVDGTGYNEQFF. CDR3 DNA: TGTGCCAGCAGCGTAGATGGGACAGGATACAATGAGCAGTTCTTC.

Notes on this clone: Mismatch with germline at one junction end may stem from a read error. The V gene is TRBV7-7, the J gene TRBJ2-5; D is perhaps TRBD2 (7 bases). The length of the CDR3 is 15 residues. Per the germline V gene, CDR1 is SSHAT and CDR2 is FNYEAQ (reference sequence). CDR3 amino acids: CASSLGRGGSETQYF. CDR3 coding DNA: TGTGCTAGCAGCCTGGGTAGGGGGGGCTCTGAGACCCAGTACTTC. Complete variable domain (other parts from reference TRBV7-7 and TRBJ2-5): GAGVSQSPRYKVTKRGQDVTLRCDPISSHATLYWYQQALGQGPEFLTYFNYEAQPDKSGLPSDRFSAERPEGSISTLTIQRTEQRDSAMYRCASSLGRGGSETQYFGPGTRLLVL.

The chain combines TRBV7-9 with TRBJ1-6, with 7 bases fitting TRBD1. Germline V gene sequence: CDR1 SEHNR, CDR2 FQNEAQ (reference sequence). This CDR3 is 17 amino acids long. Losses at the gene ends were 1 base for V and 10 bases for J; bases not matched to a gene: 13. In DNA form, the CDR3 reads TGTGCCAGCAGCTTAGTGGGCCGGGACAGCTCCCTATCACCCCTCCACTTT. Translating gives CASSLVGRDSSLSPLHF.

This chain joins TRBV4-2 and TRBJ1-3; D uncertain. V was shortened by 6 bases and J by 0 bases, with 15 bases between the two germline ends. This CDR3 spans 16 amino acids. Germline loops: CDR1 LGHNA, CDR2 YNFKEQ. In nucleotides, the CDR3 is TGTGCCAGCAGGCACGGTCGAGAGGGCTCTGGAAACACCATATATTTT. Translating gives CASRHGREGSGNTIYF.